This T cell receptor beta chain was recovered during a study of T cell responses to AZD1222 COVID-19 vaccine. Points on this clone: Its antigen is not identified.

Study results and caveats: The span of vaccine-associated CD4 TCRs extended across spike, with dominance at 160-218 and 743-854. White British people made up most donors, females outnumbered males, and clonal diversity was possibly underestimated.

The protocol was immunoSEQ multiplex PCR, while the TCRdb copy is restricted to in-frame clones and leaves out a portion. This table has about 120,000 clones, about 89% appearing once. The source of this sequence is an adult in good health. The specimen comprised peripheral blood, sampled on day 0 of AZD1222 vaccination.

The CDR3 protein is CASSPTSGLLGSYNSPLHF. The CDR3 DNA is TGTGCCAGCAGTCCGACCTCGGGCCTCTTAGGGTCCTATAATTCACCCCTCCACTTT. The V gene is TRBV27, the J gene TRBJ1-6, with no clear D. The CDR3 totals 19 residues. V lost 5 bases to trimming and J lost 1 base, with 21 bases between them. Germline CDR1 MNHEY, CDR2 SMNVEV (reference sequence).